The present T cell receptor (beta chain) was sequenced within a study of CXCR3-negative and CXCR3-positive naive CD8 T cells. Study overall: Per-library TRB read counts averaged about 1.5 +/- 0.3 million, adding up to about 150 million in total. Study-level points and caveats: No difference in surface CD5 was seen between naive subsets, and TCR strength was inferred from TRB CDR3 properties. Whereas memory cells differed, naive CXCR3-negative and CXCR3-positive cells shared similar TRBV-TRBJ usage.

This CDR3 is built from 15 residues. CDR1 and CDR2 (germline): SGHTA, FQGNSA. By phenotype, naive CD8+ T cells were CD45RO-CCR7+CD27+CD95-. In preparing the TRB cDNA libraries, 5' RACE with UMI labels was used. TCRdb reprocessed the 5' RACE reads and stores each CDR3 protein as one record, lacking DNA. The sample holds 45,000 or so distinct CDR3 sequences. Comments on this clonotype: As yet, its antigen is unknown.

The sequenced material came from naive CXCR3- CD8+ T cells from blood. Stated subset: CD45RO-CCR7+CD27+CD95- naive CD8+ T cells lacking CXCR3 (TNR3-). This receptor was obtained from a human donor in good health. Some clones in this sample may be carry-over from other donors' samples. The V gene is TRBV7-2, the J gene TRBJ2-7; TCRdb designates TRBD1, a call that cannot be tested without DNA. CDR3 loop: CASSRPGGTLYEQYF.